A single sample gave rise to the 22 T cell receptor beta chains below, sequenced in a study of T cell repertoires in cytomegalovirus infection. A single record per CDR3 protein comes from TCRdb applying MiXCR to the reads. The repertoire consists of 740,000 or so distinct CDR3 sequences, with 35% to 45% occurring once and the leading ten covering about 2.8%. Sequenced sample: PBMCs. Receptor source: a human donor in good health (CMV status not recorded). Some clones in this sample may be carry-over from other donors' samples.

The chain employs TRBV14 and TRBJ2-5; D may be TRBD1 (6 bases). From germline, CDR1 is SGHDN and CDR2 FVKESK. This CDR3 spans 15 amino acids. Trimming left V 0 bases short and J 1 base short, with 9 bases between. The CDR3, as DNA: TGTGCCAGCAGCCAAGAAACAGGGATCCAAGAGACCCAGTACTTC. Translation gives CASSQETGIQETQYF.

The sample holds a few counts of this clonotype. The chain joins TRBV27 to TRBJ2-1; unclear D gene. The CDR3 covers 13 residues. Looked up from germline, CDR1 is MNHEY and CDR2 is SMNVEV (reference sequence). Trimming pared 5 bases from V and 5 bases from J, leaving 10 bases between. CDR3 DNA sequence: TGTGCCAGCAGTCCCGACACCAACAATGAGCAGTTCTTC. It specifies CASSPDTNNEQFF.

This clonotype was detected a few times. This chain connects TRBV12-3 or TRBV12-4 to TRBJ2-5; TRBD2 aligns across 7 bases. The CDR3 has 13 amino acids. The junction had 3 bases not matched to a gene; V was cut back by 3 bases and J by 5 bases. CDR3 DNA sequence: TGTGCCAGCAGTTTCGTCGGGGGGGAGACCCAGTACTTC. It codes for CASSFVGGETQYF.

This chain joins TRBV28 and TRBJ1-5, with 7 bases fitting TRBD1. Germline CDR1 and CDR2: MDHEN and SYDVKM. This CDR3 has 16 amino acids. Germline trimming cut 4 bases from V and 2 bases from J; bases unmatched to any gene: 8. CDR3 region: CASSSRTGLGNQPQHF. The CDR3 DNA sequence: TGTGCCAGCAGTTCGAGGACAGGTCTTGGCAATCAGCCCCAGCATTTT.

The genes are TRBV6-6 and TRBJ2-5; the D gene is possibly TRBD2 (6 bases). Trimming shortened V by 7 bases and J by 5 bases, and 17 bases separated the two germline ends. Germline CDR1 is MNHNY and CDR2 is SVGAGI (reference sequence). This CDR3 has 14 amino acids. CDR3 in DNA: TGTGCCAGCAAATTACCGGGACTTAAGGAGACCCAGTACTTC. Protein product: CASKLPGLKETQYF.

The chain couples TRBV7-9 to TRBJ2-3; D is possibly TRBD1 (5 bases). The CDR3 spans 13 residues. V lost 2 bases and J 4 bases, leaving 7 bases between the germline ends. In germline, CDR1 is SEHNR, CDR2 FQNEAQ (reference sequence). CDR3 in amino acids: CASSLRGPDTQYF. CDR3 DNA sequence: TGTGCCAGCAGCTTAAGGGGCCCAGATACGCAGTATTTT.

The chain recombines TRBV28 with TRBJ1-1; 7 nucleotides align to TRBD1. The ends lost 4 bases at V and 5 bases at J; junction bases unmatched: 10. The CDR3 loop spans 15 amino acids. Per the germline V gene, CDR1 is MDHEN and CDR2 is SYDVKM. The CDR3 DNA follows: TGTGCCAGCAGTTCAGACCACAGGGGAGGAACTGAAGCTTTCTTT. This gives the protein CASSSDHRGGTEAFF.

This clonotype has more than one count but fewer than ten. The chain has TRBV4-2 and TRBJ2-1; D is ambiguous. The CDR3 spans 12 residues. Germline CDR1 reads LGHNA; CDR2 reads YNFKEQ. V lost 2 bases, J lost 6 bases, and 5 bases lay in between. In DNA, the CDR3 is TGTGCCAGCAGCCAATTTGGCAATGAGCAGTTCTTC. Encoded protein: CASSQFGNEQFF.

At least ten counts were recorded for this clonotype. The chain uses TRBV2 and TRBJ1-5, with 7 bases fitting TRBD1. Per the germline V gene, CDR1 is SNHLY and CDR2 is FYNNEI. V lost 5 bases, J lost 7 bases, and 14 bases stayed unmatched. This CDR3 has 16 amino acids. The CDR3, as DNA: TGTGCCAGCAGTCCCCCCAAGGGACAGCCTGGGCAGCCCCAGCATTTT. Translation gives CASSPPKGQPGQPQHF. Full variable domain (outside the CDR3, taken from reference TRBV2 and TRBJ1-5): EPEVTQTPSHQVTQMGQEVILRCVPISNHLYFYWYRQILGQKVEFLVSFYNNEISEKSEIFDDQFSVERPDGSNFTLKIRSTKLEDSAMYFCASSPPKGQPGQPQHFGDGTRLSIL.

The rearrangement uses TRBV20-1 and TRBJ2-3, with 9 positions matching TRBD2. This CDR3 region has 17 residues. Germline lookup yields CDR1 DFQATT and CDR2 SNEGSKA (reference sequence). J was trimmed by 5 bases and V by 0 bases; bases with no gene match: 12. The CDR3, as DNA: TGCAGTGCTAGAGATCGAGCGGGAGGAAGTCGAGAAGATACGCAGTATTTT. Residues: CSARDRAGGSREDTQYF.

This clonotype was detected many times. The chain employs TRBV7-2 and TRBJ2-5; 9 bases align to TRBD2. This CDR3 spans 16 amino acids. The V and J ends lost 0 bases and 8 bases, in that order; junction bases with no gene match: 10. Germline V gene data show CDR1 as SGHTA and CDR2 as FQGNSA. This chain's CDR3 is CASSLAPGLARGTQYF. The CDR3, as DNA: TGTGCCAGCAGCTTAGCTCCGGGACTAGCCCGCGGAACCCAGTACTTC.

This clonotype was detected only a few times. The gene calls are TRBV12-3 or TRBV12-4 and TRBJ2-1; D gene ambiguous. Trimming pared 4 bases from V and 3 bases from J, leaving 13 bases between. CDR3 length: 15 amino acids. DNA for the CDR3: TGTGCCAGCAGTTCCATGGGGTCTAACTACAATGAGCAGTTCTTC. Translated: CASSSMGSNYNEQFF.

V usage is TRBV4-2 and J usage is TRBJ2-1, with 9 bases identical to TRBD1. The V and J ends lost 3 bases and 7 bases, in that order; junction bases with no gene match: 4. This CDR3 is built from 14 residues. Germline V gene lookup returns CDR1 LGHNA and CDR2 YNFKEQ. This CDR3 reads CASSHPGTGNEQFF. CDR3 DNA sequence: TGTGCCAGCAGCCATCCCGGGACAGGGAATGAGCAGTTCTTC.

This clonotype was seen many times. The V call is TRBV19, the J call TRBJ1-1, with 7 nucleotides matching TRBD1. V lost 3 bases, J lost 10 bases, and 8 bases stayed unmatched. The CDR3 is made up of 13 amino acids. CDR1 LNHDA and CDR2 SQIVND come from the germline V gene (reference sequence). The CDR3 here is CASSILDYRGAFF. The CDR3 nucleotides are TGTGCCAGTAGTATTTTGGATTACAGGGGAGCTTTCTTT.

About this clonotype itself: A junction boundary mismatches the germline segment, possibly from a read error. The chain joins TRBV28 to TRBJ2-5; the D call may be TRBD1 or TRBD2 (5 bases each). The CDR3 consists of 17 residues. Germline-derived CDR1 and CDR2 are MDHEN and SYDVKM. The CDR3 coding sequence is TGTGCCAGCAGTCGGGCTGCCCTTTTGGGGGATCAAGAGACCCCGTACTTC. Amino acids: CASSRAALLGDQETPYF.

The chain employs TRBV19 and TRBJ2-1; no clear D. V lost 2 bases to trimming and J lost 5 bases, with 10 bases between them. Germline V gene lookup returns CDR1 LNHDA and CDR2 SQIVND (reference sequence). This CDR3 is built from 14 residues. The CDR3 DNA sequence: TGTGCCAGTAGTATAATACCTACGAACAATGAGCAGTTCTTC. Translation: CASSIIPTNNEQFF.

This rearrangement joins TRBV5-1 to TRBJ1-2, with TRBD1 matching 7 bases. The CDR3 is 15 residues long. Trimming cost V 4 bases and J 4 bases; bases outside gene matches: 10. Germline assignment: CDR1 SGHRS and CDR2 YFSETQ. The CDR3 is CASSPHGQETYGYTF. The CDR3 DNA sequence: TGCGCCAGCAGCCCGCACGGACAGGAGACCTATGGCTACACCTTC.

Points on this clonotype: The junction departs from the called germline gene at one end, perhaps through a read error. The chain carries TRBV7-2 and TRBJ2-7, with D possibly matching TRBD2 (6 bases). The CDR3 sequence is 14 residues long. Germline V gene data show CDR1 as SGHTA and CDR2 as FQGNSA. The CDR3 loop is CASSPGVRDSISNF. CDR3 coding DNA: TGTGCCAGCAGCCCCGGGGTCCGGGACTCCATCTCGAACTTC. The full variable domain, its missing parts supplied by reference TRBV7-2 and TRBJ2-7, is GAGVSQSPSNKVTEKGKDVELRCDPISGHTALYWYRQSLGQGLEFLIYFQGNSAPDKSGLPSDRFSAERTGGSVSTLTIQRTQQEDSAVYLCASSPGVRDSISNFGPGTRLTVT.

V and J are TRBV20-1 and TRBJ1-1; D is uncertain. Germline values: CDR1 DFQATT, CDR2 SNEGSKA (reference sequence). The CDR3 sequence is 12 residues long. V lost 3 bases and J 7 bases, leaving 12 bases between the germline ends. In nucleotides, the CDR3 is TGCAGTGCTAGGGACCAAACGAGTGAAGCTTTCTTT. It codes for CSARDQTSEAFF.

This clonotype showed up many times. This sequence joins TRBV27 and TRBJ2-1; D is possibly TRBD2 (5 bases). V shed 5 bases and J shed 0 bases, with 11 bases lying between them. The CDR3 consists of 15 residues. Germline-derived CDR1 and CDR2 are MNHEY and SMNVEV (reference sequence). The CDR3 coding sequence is TGTGCCAGCAGTCCTGAGGGAAGCTCCTACAATGAGCAGTTCTTC. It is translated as CASSPEGSSYNEQFF.

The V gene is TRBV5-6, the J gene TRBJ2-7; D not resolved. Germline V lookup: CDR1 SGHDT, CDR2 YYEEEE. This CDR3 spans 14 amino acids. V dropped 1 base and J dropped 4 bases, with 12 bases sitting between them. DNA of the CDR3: TGTGCCAGCAGCTTGACAGTGGGCAGGTACGAGCAGTACTTC. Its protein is CASSLTVGRYEQYF.

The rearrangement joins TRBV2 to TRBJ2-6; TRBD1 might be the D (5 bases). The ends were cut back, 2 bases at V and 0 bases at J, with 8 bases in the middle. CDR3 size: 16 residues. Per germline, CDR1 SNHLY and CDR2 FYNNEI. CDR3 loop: CASSESQGSGANVLTF. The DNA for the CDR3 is TGTGCCAGCAGTGAATCGCAGGGCTCTGGGGCCAACGTCCTGACTTTC.